These T cell receptor beta chains were read from a single sample in a study of T-cell reconstitution after alpha-beta-depleted transplantation in children. TCRdb re-called the PCR reads through MiXCR, storing one row per CDR3 protein. There are some 450,000 distinct CDR3 sequences in the sample; roughly two fifths occur only once, and 25% to 30% lies in the top ten. The sample consisted of PBMCs, taken before TCRalphabeta/CD19-depleted stem cell transplant. Receptor source: a girl aged 2-9 years with aplastic anemia, due to receive a stem cell transplant. Each CDR3 is given without its conserved first and last residue. The order of the fields is J gene, clone size, CDR3 length, V gene, CDR3 protein. Not every row has a clone size; where given, it reads once, few, many or a size class.

>TRBJ1-2|.|17|TRBV28
ASSFVDIGQGAVGYGYT
>TRBJ2-2|many|15|TRBV27
ATGQGLSGRNTGELF
>TRBJ2-7|once|12|TRBV28
ASSLGEAPYEQY
>TRBJ2-1|many|14|TRBV15
ATSARLAGVYYEQF
>TRBJ2-5|.|13|TRBV7-2
ASSFSGGLGETQY
>TRBJ2-7|few|14|TRBV20-1
SARAFGQGGNYEQY
>TRBJ2-7|many|12|TRBV28
ASSFSGRKDEQY
>TRBJ1-5|many|11|TRBV12-3/TRBV12-4
ASRRANDQPQH
>TRBJ2-5|.|10|TRBV10-3
AISGGEETQY
>TRBJ1-5|.|12|TRBV20-1
SARTGGYIQPQH
>TRBJ2-2|few|14|TRBV27
ASSYSGRTNTGELF
>TRBJ2-7|many|13|TRBV9
ASSVSGTGGTEQY
>TRBJ2-1|.|14|TRBV7-8
ASSFGRGLSYNEQF
>TRBJ1-1|few|10|TRBV6-6
ASSYLEREAF
>TRBJ2-7|.|12|TRBV20-1
SALTGKGSYEQY
>TRBJ2-7|few|14|TRBV12-3/TRBV12-4
ASRADRDWGSYEQY
>TRBJ2-3|many|12|TRBV28
ASSLPRVPDTQY
>TRBJ1-2|few|13|TRBV11-2
ASSLRGGTNYGYT
>TRBJ2-1|.|15|TRBV18
ASSPGTGPDDLIEQF
>TRBJ2-7|once|12|TRBV20-1
SAAKAGVSYEQY
>TRBJ2-1|few|12|TRBV20-1
SAVVLAGYNEQF
>TRBJ2-4|many|9|TRBV12-3/TRBV12-4
ASRKTNIQY
>TRBJ1-1|many|12|TRBV5-1
ASSLDAANTEAF
>TRBJ1-1|many|12|TRBV5-1
ASSLALSEGEAF
>TRBJ2-1|few|13|TRBV6-1
ASTRSAGVGAEQF
>TRBJ2-3|many|12|TRBV9
ASSPRPSSDTQY
>TRBJ2-2|.|15|TRBV4-3
ASSQFSRGTNTGELF
>TRBJ1-6|few|13|TRBV4-3
ASSHRGLTNSPLH
>TRBJ2-5|.|13|TRBV6-5
ASSYSNQLRETQY
>TRBJ1-5|few|12|TRBV7-2
ASSLNLGNQPQH
>TRBJ2-3|once|11|TRBV20-1
SAPDRGGDTQY
>TRBJ2-4|few|11|TRBV20-1
SAGQNPKNIQY
>TRBJ2-1|few|13|TRBV27
ASSLNGPSYNEQF
>TRBJ2-2|.|13|TRBV5-1
ASKSGQGHTGELF
>TRBJ2-1|few|14|TRBV5-5
ASSSEGGRVNNEQF
>TRBJ2-1|.|14|TRBV12-3/TRBV12-4
ASSLWASGPYNEQF
>TRBJ2-1|.|14|TRBV4-1
ASSQEWGTSGKEQF
>TRBJ1-4|few|12|TRBV6-1
ASSRSSVNEKLF
>TRBJ2-3|many|13|TRBV5-1
ASSLAAGATDTQY
>TRBJ1-2|.|10|TRBV20-1
SAVRPNYGYT
>TRBJ2-5|.|12|TRBV5-6
ASSLAAGGETQY
>TRBJ1-1|few|11|TRBV7-8
ASRTEMNTEAF
>TRBJ1-1|many|11|TRBV5-1
ASSLSTRTEAF
>TRBJ2-1|.|11|TRBV20-1
SASLAGYNEQF
>TRBJ1-1|.|15|TRBV5-1
ASSFSPGQGMNTEAF
>TRBJ2-7|many|10|TRBV5-1
ASSLAGNEQY
>TRBJ2-7|.|12|TRBV20-1
SALLASGVYEQY
>TRBJ1-3|few|14|TRBV5-1
ASSKGQWRTGNTIY
>TRBJ1-2|many|10|TRBV6-5
ASKSFNYGYT
>TRBJ1-2|many|13|TRBV20-1
SARGGQGGNYGYT
>TRBJ1-6|many|17|TRBV28
ASSLLSSGGRSYNSPLH
>TRBJ2-3|.|10|TRBV2
ASSEIVEAQY
>TRBJ2-7|many|11|TRBV7-9
ASSLVGTYEQY